This T cell receptor beta chain emerged from a study of shared clonotypes between healthy human individuals. Broader study findings: How much donors shared clonotypes was expected to be affected by sequencing depth. It was only blood that was sampled, and tissue repertoires likely differ.

Points on this clone: Its antigen is undetermined.

Naive CD8 populations comprised CD45RO-negative cells positively selected for CCR7, excluding terminally differentiated effector memory CD45RA+ cells. Using immunoSEQ multiplex PCR, the repertoire was profiled, and TCRdb retains in-frame clones only, with some absent. The repertoire consists of about 2.2 million clones, with around 93% occurring once and the leading ten covering more than 1.5%. The CDR3 covers 15 residues. Trimming cost V 2 bases and J 5 bases, with 13 bases left between them. The germline V gene has CDR1 SGHAT and CDR2 FQDESV (reference sequence). The TCR originated in a man aged 18-30 years in good health. Some clones in this sample may be carry-over from other donors' samples. V and J are TRBV11-1 and TRBJ2-1; D is perhaps TRBD1 or TRBD2 (5 bases each). Sequenced input: naive CD8+ T cells from PBMCs. CDR3 sequence reads: CASSLYGAGNNEQFF. CDR3 DNA: TGTGCCAGCAGCTTATATGGGGCGGGTAACAATGAGCAGTTCTTC.